This TCR beta chain was sequenced in a study of blood T cell repertoires in COVID-19. Turning to the study itself: The analysed material was cDNA or gDNA that came from T cells, B-cell-depleted T cells, or PBMCs.

TCRdb's table, derived via immunoSEQ multiplex PCR, lists solely in-frame clones and lacks some. In the table there are some 200,000 clones, 84% of which are singletons. Trimming pared 2 bases from V and 5 bases from J, leaving 13 bases between. CDR3 size: 15 residues. Germline V gene data show CDR1 as SEHNR and CDR2 as FQNEAQ (reference sequence). This clonotype was sampled from a man in his forties or fifties with active or convalescent COVID-19. Input material: peripheral blood. V gene TRBV7-9 combines with J gene TRBJ2-1; a possible D gene is TRBD1 (6 bases). The CDR3 region is CASSLFMGADNEQFF. The CDR3 DNA sequence: TGTGCCAGCAGCTTATTTATGGGGGCCGACAATGAGCAGTTCTTC.